There are a few counts of the clone carrying this TCR beta chain. Its antigen is currently unknown. The record originates from a study of cytomegalovirus exposure and HLA in healthy donors. General study findings and limits: An assumption of roughly uniform sequencing depth across donors underlay the presence/absence analyses. Indistinguishability led to the exclusion of some V segments, TRBV6-2 and TRBV6-3 included.

V lost 3 bases and J lost 6, with 8 bases in between. This CDR3 comprises 12 residues. In germline, CDR1 is SEHNR, CDR2 FQNEAQ (reference sequence). Use of 60 Vbeta and 13 Jbeta primers characterized the PCR. Generated by immunoSEQ multiplex PCR, the TCRdb table keeps only in-frame clones and is missing some. There are approximately 140,000 clones in the sample; approximately 80% occur only once, and 4.5% to 6% lies in the top ten. The receptor was derived from a woman in her fifties or sixties in good health and CMV-seronegative. This rearrangement joins TRBV7-9 to TRBJ1-1, with D tentatively TRBD1 (6 bases). Input material: PBMCs. CDR3 in amino acids: CASSLAGAEAFF. The DNA of the CDR3 is TGTGCCAGCAGCTTGGCAGGGGCTGAAGCTTTCTTT. Supplemented by reference TRBV7-9 and TRBJ1-1, the full variable domain reads DTGVSQNPRHKITKRGQNVTFRCDPISEHNRLYWYRQTLGQGPEFLTYFQNEAQLEKSRLLSDRFSAERPKGSFSTLEIQRTEQGDSAMYLCASSLAGAEAFFGQGTRLTVV.